This entry concerns a single TCR beta chain. Antigen unknown. This record comes from a study of cytomegalovirus exposure and HLA in healthy donors. Regarding the study as a whole: Associated with cytomegalovirus, according to the listing, were 150 to 200 TCR beta chains.

This table comes from immunoSEQ multiplex PCR, and its TCRdb copy is limited to in-frame clones, with some not included. The sample comprises 100,000 to 150,000 clones, roughly 87% of which are singletons, and approximately 1.1% rests with the top ten. The CDR3 loop spans 13 amino acids. Germline V gene lookup returns CDR1 SEHNR and CDR2 FQNEAQ (reference sequence). V lost 7 bases to trimming and J lost 0 bases, with 10 bases between them. Sequenced: PBMCs. This chain joins TRBV7-9 and TRBJ2-7, with D possibly TRBD1 on 5 matching bases. This clonotype was sampled from a woman aged 18-35 years in good health and CMV-seronegative. Written as DNA, the CDR3 is TGTGCCAGCACCGCAGGGCTCTCCTACGAGCAGTACTTC. This sequence encodes CASTAGLSYEQYF. The full variable domain, completed using reference TRBV7-9 and TRBJ2-7, is DTGVSQNPRHKITKRGQNVTFRCDPISEHNRLYWYRQTLGQGPEFLTYFQNEAQLEKSRLLSDRFSAERPKGSFSTLEIQRTEQGDSAMYLCASTAGLSYEQYFGPGTRLTVT.